This T cell receptor beta chain was captured in a study of OX40 agonist ivuxolimab in advanced cancers. About the investigation overall: Ivuxolimab, which targeted the costimulatory receptor OX40 (CD134), was an agonistic, fully human IgG2 monoclonal antibody. The paper reports the monotherapy dose-escalation portion (N of about 52 patients) of the phase I ivuxolimab trial. Intravenous ivuxolimab was administered to patients every 2 weeks at six dose levels: 0.01, 0.1, 0.3, 1.5, 3 and 10 mg/kg. Patients were allowed to have had prior anti-PD-1, anti-PD-L1 or anti-CTLA-4 therapy, and around 43% of the dose-escalation patients had been treated with checkpoint inhibitors. Of the approximately 50 dose-escalation patients, hepatocellular carcinoma was present in approximately 20, melanoma in around 15, renal cell carcinoma in 9 and head and neck cancer in 9. The dose-escalation cohort was about 87% male with a mean age of approximately 60 years, ranging from roughly 23 to 80. The purpose of peripheral TCRbeta sequencing was to test whether ivuxolimab changed TCR sequence diversity and led to clonal T-cell expansion. Partial responses were achieved by three dose-escalation patients, of whom one had hepatocellular carcinoma and two had cutaneous melanoma. What the research found in general, with its limitations: Low levels of normalized T-cell clonal expansion were also seen in some nonresponding patients. Which antigens the clonally expanded peripheral T cells were specific for was not determined. Clonal expansion of both CD4+ and CD8+ blood T cells was observed from baseline to week 6 at doses 0.1 to 3.0 mg/kg. In the 0.1-3.0 mg/kg groups, partial responders were among the patients with the lowest normalized peripheral clonal expansion, particularly in CD8+ T cells. After ivuxolimab, expanded clones were on average more numerous among CD8+ T cells than among CD4+ T cells.

The trial excluded patients who had a history of autoimmune disease or were on systemic immunosuppression. Peripheral blood for TCR sequencing was collected from all dose cohorts at baseline, on cycle 4 day 1, and on cycle 7 day 1. The samples were drawn from a first-in-human, open-label, multicenter phase I dose-escalation trial of ivuxolimab. Adults with locally advanced or metastatic melanoma, renal cell carcinoma, hepatocellular carcinoma or head and neck squamous cell carcinoma were enrolled in the trial. Before TCR sequencing, CD4+ and CD8+ T cells were separately sorted from peripheral blood. Its CDR3 holds 17 amino acids, cysteine through phenylalanine. The read is trimmed to its CDR3 DNA, 51 bases read in frame from base 1. Reading the germline V gene (reference sequence) gives CDR1 LNHDA and CDR2 SQIVND. V is trimmed back by 1 base and J by 17 bases, and the junction contains 21 bases that no gene match accounts for.

Genomic DNA was isolated from the sorted cells so that the TCRbeta CDR3 region could be sequenced. TCRbeta CDR3 regions were sequenced using the immunoSEQ Assay. The immuneACCESS repertoire file appears here via TCRdb, limited to in-frame rearrangements. These files lack a portion of the clones; in checked studies, under half of the deficit traces to unresolved V genes, and the cause of the others is not known. For this sample the table gives approximately 76,000 clones, of which roughly 90% were detected only once. The ten most abundant clones make up less than 0.9% of the sample. About this clone itself: No antigen is known for it. Within one base of it there is no much larger clone, and no base qualities were kept.

The specimen comprised CD4+ or CD8+ T cells sorted from blood, sampled in a trial of the OX40 agonist ivuxolimab. The receptor was isolated from an adult with an advanced solid tumor such as melanoma, head and neck, liver or kidney cancer. The chain uses TRBV19 and TRBJ1-4, with 8 junctional bases fitting TRBD1. CDR3 reads: CASSIGGPGQALSEVFF. Here is the DNA: TGTGCCAGTAGTATAGGGGGGCCGGGACAGGCTCTCTCGGAGGTATTTTTT.